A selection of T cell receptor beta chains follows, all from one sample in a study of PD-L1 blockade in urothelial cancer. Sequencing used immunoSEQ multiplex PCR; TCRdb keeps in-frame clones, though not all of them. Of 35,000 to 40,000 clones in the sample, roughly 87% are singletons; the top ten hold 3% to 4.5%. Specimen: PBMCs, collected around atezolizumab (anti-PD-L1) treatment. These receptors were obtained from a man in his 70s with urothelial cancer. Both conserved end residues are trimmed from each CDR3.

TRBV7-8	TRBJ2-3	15	ASSLRSSGGAGDTQY
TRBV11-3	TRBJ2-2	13	ASSSLAGDTGELF
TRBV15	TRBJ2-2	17	ATSTSGTGAFINTGELF
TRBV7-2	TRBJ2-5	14	ASSLEQGGVQETQY
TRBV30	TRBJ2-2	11	AWAQAPTGELF
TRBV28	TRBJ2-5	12	ASSGQGVGETQY
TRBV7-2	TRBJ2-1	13	ASRLRTSGYNEQF
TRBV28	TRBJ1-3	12	ASSHDRGRNTIY
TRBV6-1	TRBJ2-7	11	ASSLQGLDEQY
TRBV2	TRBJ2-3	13	ASRAAGGRADTQY
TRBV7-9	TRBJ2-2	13	ASNTLPRGTGELF
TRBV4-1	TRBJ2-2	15	ASSSPPGGRGTGELF
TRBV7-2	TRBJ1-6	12	ASSRQGAFSPLH
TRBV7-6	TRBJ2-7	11	ASSSALGGEQY
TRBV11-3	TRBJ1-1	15	ASSSSAARLLNTEAF
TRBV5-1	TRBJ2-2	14	ASRGTSGGNTGELF
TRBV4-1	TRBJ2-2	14	ASSFRQGPDTGELF
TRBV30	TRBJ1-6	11	AWGGQEGSPLH
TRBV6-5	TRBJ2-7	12	ASGAGVISYEQY
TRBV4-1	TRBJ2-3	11	ASSLQGGDTQY
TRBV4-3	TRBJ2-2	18	ASSKESPNPTGIKAGELF
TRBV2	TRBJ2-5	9	ASRGAETQY
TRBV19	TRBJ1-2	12	ASSGLGTNYGYT
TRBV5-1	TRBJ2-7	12	ASSWGMRVREQY
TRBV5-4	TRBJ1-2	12	ASSLVAGAAGYT
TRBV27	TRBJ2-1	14	ASSLFSGRAGNEQF
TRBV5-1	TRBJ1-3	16	ASSSGAGRWVSGNTIY
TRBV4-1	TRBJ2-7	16	ASSHPAGRGTGNYEQY
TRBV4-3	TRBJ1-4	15	ASSQDLFGGSVWELF
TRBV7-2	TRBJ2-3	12	ASSPTRGTDTQY
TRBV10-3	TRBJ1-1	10	ASGEGDTEAF
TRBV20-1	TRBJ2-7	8	SAPGHEQY
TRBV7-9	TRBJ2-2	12	ASRTRSNTGELF
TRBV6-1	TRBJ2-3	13	ASSEAPGTADTQY
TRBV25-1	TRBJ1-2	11	ASRGADRAGYT